This TCR gamma chain originates from a study of gamma delta lymphoproliferative disorders and STAT genes. At the level of the study: Sequenced Tgammadelta LGLL patients had either symptomatic or indolent disease. The LymphoTrack Dx TCRG Assay amplified gamma chains from at least 50 ng of genomic DNA.

The CDR3 spans 14 residues. Germline CDR1 EGSNGY, CDR2 YDSYNSKV. The receptor sequences were amplified from genomic DNA of peripheral blood mononuclear cells. Patients who were sequenced were a median roughly 63 years old. This clone was counted only a few times. A read error likely explains why the TCRdb protein, taken from a much larger clone, differs from this DNA's translation at residue 5; the protein shown is translated from the DNA. TCRdb re-called the multiplex PCR reads with CATT. The sample includes around 500 gamma-chain clones, approximately 16% of them seen just once. The chain is built from TRGV2 and TRGJ1 or TRGJ2. Here the J gene came from matching the DNA to germline, since TCRdb omits it. This receptor was taken from a human donor with gamma-delta T-cell large granular lymphocyte leukemia. The sequenced material came from blood. In DNA form, the CDR3 reads TGTGCCACCTGGAACGGGCCGTCGTATTATAAGAAACTCTTT. Its translation: CATWNGPSYYKKLF.